Following are 14 T cell receptor beta chains from one sample sequenced in a study of OX40 agonist ivuxolimab in advanced cancers. The data were produced by immunoSEQ multiplex PCR, yet TCRdb's version contains in-frame clones alone and is incomplete. The sample holds 65,000 to 95,000 clones, 85% to 95% seen once. The sequencing used CD4+ or CD8+ T cells sorted from blood, collected in a trial of the OX40 agonist ivuxolimab. These receptors all come from an adult with an advanced solid tumor such as melanoma, head and neck, liver or kidney cancer.

This chain uses TRBV11-3 with TRBJ2-5; 8 bases map to TRBD2. The CDR3 runs 16 residues. With 1 base clipped from V and 2 bases from J, the junction kept 6 bases outside the gene matches. Germline-derived CDR1 and CDR2 are SGHNT and YENEEA. CDR3 DNA sequence: TGTGCCAGCAGCTTAGGATCCAGCGGGGGACAAGAGACCCAGTACTTC. Amino acids: CASSLGSSGGQETQYF.

The chain recombines TRBV7-2 with TRBJ2-7, with 7 bases that match TRBD2. The germline V gene has CDR1 SGHTA and CDR2 FQGNSA. This CDR3 spans 13 amino acids. The junction had 4 bases not matched to a gene; V was cut back by 4 bases and J by 4 bases. This CDR3 reads CASSSGLVYEQYF. The CDR3 DNA is TGTGCCAGCAGCTCCGGACTAGTTTACGAGCAGTACTTC.

This clone was counted a single time. The rearrangement uses TRBV5-5 and TRBJ2-2; D may correspond to TRBD1 or TRBD2 (6 bases each). The V gene lost 5 bases and the J gene lost 0 bases, with 14 bases spanning the gap. This CDR3 spans 16 amino acids. CDR1 and CDR2 (germline): SGHKS, YYEKEE (reference sequence). The CDR3 DNA sequence: TGTGCCAGCAGTCCCTCGGGGGCGACGAACACCGGGGAGCTGTTTTTT. Translating it yields CASSPSGATNTGELFF.

This clone was seen once. The chain links TRBV5-1 to TRBJ2-3; TRBD2 is a possible D gene (6 bases). Trimming removed 7 bases at V and 0 bases at J, with 24 bases between. Germline assignment: CDR1 SGHRS and CDR2 YFSETQ. CDR3 size: 18 residues. CDR3 loop: CASGLSGGMYTSTDTQYF. The CDR3 region has the DNA TGCGCCAGCGGCCTCTCGGGCGGGATGTACACTAGCACAGATACGCAGTATTTT.

The rearrangement uses TRBV7-8 and TRBJ1-3; TRBD1 aligns across 7 bases. The CDR3 contains 17 residues. The J segment lost 3 bases and the V segment lost 5 bases, leaving 13 bases of the junction unmatched. Germline V gene data show CDR1 as SGHVS and CDR2 as FQNEAQ. CDR3 residues: CASSQSAPGQIGNTIYF. As DNA, the CDR3 is TGTGCCAGCAGCCAGTCCGCACCGGGACAGATTGGAAACACCATATATTTT. The whole variable domain, filled in from reference TRBV7-8 and TRBJ1-3, reads GAGVSQSPRYKVAKRGQDVALRCDPISGHVSLFWYQQALGQGPEFLTYFQNEAQLDKSGLPSDRFFAERPEGSVSTLKIQRTQQEDSAVYLCASSQSAPGQIGNTIYFGEGSWLTVV.

The V and J genes are TRBV15 and TRBJ2-3; no reliable D call. This CDR3 comprises 13 residues. V was clipped by 1 base and J by 5 bases, with 7 bases between them. Per the germline V gene, CDR1 is LNHNV and CDR2 is YYDKDF (reference sequence). CDR3 coding DNA: TGTGCCACCAGCAGAGCCGACCGAGATACGCAGTATTTT. Translation gives CATSRADRDTQYF.

J is TRBJ2-7 and V is TRBV7-2; a weak D match, TRBD2 (5 bases). The germline gives CDR1 SGHTA, CDR2 FQGNSA. Trimming took 4 bases from V and 3 from J, leaving 16 bases between them. The CDR3 totals 15 residues. CDR3 bases: TGTGCCAGCAGCTCGCCCCCTACGGGGATCTACGAGCAGTACTTC. It is translated as CASSSPPTGIYEQYF.

The V call is TRBV6-1, the J call TRBJ2-1; 8 positions match TRBD2. V shed 5 bases, J shed 15 bases, and the junction held 6 bases outside the gene matches. CDR3 length: 11 amino acids. The germline CDR1 and CDR2 sequences are MNHNS and SASEGT. The CDR3 sequence: CASSSGTRPFF. CDR3 DNA sequence: TGTGCCAGCAGTTCCGGGACTAGACCGTTCTTC.

The table lists this clone with a count of one. The chain carries TRBV9 and TRBJ2-3; no reliable D call. The CDR3 totals 15 residues. V was trimmed by 3 bases and J by 8 bases, leaving 19 bases between them. Per the germline V gene, CDR1 is SGDLS and CDR2 is YYNGEE. CDR3 sequence reads: CASSATGDVLSTQYF. In DNA form, the CDR3 reads TGTGCCAGCAGCGCTACGGGCGATGTTCTCAGTACGCAGTATTTT.

V is TRBV5-8 and J is TRBJ2-3; unclear D gene. CDR1 is SGHTS and CDR2 is YDEGEE in the germline V gene. Trimming removed 1 base from V and 6 bases from J, with 12 bases in between. This CDR3 region has 14 residues. CDR3 bases: TGTGCCAGCAGCTTGACCCGACCGTCTGATACGCAGTATTTT. Translating it yields CASSLTRPSDTQYF.

The chain combines TRBV5-1 with TRBJ2-3; 13 bases fit TRBD2. The germline V gene has CDR1 SGHRS and CDR2 YFSETQ. This CDR3 region has 16 residues. V trimming: 4 bases; J trimming: 4 bases; junction bases outside the gene matches: 6. The CDR3 DNA reads as TGCGCCAGCAGCACGGGACTAGCGGGATCCGCAGATACGCAGTATTTT. This translates into CASSTGLAGSADTQYF.

V gene TRBV6-1 combines with J gene TRBJ2-5, with D possibly being TRBD1 (5 bases). This CDR3 has 16 amino acids. The germline V and J ends were trimmed by 1 base and 1 base, with 13 bases remaining between them. Per the germline V gene, CDR1 is MNHNS and CDR2 is SASEGT. CDR3 loop: CASSEGIGARQETQYF. The CDR3 region has the DNA TGTGCCAGCAGTGAAGGGATAGGGGCCCGCCAAGAGACCCAGTACTTC.

The gene calls are TRBV14 and TRBJ2-1; TRBD2 matches 8 bases. J gave up 8 bases and V 1 base, and 7 bases lay outside the gene matches. Looked up from germline, CDR1 is SGHDN and CDR2 is FVKESK. This CDR3 has 15 amino acids. DNA of the CDR3: TGTGCCAGCAGCCAAGGTTCTAGCGGGTTCTATGAGCAGTTCTTC. It translates to CASSQGSSGFYEQFF. Complete variable domain (other parts from reference TRBV14 and TRBJ2-1): EAGVTQFPSHSVIEKGQTVTLRCDPISGHDNLYWYRRVMGKEIKFLLHFVKESKQDESGMPNNRFLAERTGGTYSTLKVQPAELEDSGVYFCASSQGSSGFYEQFFGPGTRLTVL.

The chain couples TRBV6-6 to TRBJ2-7; 7 nucleotides line up with TRBD1. CDR1 MNHNY and CDR2 SVGAGI come from the germline V gene (reference sequence). The CDR3 consists of 15 residues. J lost 0 bases, V lost 5 bases, and 7 bases had no gene match. CDR3 in amino acids: CASSDRVGYSYEQYF. The DNA of the CDR3 is TGTGCCAGCAGTGACAGGGTGGGGTACTCCTACGAGCAGTACTTC.